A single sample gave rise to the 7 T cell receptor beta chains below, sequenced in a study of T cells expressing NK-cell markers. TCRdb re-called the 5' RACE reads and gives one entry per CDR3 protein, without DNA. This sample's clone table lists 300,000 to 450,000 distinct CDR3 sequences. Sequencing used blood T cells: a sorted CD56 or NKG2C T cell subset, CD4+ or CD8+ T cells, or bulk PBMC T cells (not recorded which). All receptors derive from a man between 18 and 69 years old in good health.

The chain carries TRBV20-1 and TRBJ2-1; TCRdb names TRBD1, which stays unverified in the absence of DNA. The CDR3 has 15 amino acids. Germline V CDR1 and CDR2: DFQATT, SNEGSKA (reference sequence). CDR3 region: CSAPKGAEAYNEQFF.

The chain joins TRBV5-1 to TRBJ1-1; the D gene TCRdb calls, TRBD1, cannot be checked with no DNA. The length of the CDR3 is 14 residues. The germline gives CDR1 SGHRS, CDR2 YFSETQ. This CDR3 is CASIDDRDKHEAFF.

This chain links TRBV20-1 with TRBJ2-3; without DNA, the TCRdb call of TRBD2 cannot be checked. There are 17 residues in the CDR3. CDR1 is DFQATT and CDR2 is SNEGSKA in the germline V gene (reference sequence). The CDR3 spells CSARDYGGAGGTDTQYF.

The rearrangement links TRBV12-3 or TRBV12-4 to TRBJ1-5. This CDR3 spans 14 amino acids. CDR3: CASSLDRSNQPQHF.

The CDR3 sequence is CASSPPGQRYSNQPQHF. The V gene is TRBV6-2 or TRBV6-3, the J gene TRBJ1-5; TCRdb selects TRBD1, and the lack of DNA leaves this call unchecked. The CDR3 is 17 amino acids. The germline gives CDR1 MNHEY, CDR2 SVGEGT.

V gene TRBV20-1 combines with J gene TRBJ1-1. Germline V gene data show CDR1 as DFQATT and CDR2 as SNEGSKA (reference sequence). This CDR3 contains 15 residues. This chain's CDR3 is CSARDAQGTNTEAFF.

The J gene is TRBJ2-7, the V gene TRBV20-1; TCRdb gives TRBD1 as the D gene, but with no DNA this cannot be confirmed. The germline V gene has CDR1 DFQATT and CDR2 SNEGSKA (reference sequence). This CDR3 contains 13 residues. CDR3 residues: CSARFVGVYEQYF.